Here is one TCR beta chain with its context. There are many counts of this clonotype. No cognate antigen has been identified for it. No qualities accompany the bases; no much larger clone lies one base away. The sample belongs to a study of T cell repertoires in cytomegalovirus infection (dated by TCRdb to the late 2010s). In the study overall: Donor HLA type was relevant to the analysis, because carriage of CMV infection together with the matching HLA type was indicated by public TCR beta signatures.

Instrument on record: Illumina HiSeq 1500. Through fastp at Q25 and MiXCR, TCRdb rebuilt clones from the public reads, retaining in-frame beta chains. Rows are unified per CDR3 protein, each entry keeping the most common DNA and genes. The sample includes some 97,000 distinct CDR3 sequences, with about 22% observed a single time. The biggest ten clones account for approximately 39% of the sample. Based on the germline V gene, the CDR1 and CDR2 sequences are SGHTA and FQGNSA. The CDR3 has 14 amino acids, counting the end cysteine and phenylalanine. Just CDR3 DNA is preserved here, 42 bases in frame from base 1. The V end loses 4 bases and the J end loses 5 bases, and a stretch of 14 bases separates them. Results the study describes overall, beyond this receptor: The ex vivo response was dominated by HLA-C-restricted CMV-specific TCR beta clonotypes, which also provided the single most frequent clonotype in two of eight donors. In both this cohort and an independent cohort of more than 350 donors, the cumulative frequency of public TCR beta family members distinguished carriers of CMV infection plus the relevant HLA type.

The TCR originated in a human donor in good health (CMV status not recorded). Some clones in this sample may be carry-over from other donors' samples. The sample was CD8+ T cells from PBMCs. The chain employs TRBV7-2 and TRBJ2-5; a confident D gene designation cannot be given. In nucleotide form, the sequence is TGTGCCAGCAGCTACTCCGGTACATGGGAGACCCAGTACTTC. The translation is CASSYSGTWETQYF.